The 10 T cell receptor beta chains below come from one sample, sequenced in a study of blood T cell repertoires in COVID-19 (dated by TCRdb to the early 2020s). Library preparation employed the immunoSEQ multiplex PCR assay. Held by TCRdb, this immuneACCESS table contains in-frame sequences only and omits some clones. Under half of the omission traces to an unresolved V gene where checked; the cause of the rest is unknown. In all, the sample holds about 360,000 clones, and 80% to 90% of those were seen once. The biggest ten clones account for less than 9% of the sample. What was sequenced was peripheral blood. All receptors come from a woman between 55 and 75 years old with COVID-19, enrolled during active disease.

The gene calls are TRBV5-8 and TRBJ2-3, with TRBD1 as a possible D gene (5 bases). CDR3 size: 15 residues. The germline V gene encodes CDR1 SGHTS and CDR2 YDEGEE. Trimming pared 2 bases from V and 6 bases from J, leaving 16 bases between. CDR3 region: CASSFTPQGMDTQYF. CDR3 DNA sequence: TGTGCCAGCAGCTTCACTCCGCAGGGAATGGATACGCAGTATTTT. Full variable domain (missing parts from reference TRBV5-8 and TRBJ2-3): EAGVTQSPTHLIKTRGQQATLRCSPISGHTSVYWYQQALGLGLQFLLWYDEGEERNRGNFPPRFSGRQFPNYSSELNVNALELEDSALYLCASSFTPQGMDTQYFGPGTRLTVL.

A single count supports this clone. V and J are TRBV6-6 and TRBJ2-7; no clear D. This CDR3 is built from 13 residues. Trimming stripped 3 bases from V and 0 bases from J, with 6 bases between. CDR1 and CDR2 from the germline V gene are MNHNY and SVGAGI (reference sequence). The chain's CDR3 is CASSYSVSYEQYF. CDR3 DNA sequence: TGTGCCAGCAGTTATTCAGTCTCCTACGAGCAGTACTTC.

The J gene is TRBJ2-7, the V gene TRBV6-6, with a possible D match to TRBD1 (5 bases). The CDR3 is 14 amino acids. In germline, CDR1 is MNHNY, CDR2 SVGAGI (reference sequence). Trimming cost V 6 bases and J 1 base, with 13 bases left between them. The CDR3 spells CASRGRQQSYEQYF. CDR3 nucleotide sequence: TGTGCCAGCAGGGGAAGACAGCAATCCTACGAGCAGTACTTC.

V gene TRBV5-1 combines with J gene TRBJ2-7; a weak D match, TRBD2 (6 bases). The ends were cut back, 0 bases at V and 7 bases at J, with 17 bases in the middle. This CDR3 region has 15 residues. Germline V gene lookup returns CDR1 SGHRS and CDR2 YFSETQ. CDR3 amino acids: CASSLALPSREEQYF. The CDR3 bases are TGCGCCAGCAGCTTGGCCCTACCATCCCGGGAGGAGCAGTACTTC.

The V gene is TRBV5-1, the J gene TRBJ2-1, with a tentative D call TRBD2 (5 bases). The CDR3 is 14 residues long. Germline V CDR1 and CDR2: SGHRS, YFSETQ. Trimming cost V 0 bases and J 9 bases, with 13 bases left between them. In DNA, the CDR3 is TGCGCCAGCAGCTTGGATGTGGGGAGCGGTGAGCAGTTCTTC. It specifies CASSLDVGSGEQFF.

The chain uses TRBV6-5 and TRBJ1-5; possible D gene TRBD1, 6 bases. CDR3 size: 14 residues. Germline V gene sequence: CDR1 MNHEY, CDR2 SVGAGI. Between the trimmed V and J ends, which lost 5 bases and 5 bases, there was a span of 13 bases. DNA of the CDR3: TGTGCCAGCAGTCAAAAACAGGGACATCAGCCCCAGCATTTT. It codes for CASSQKQGHQPQHF.

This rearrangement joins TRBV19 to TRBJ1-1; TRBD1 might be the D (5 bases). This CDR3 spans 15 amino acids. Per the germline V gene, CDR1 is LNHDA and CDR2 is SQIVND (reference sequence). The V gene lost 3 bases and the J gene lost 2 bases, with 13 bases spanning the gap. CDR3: CASSISAGSNTEAFF. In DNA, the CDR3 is TGTGCCAGTAGTATCTCTGCAGGGTCAAACACTGAAGCTTTCTTT.

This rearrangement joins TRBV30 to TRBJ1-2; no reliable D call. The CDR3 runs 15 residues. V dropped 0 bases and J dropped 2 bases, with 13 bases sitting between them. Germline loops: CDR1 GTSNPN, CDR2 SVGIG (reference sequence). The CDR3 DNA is TGTGCCTGGAGTGTACTGTACTCGGGGAACTATGGCTACACCTTC. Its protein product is CAWSVLYSGNYGYTF.

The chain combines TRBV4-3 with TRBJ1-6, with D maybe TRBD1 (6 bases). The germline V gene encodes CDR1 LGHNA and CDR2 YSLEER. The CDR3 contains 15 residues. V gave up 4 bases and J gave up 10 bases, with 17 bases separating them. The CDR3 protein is CASSRDRSGTSPLHF. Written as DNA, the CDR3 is TGCGCCAGCAGCCGAGACAGGTCCGGAACCTCACCCCTCCACTTT.

Written as DNA, the CDR3 is TGTGCCAGCAGCCCCAGGGCAGGCCTCCAGGGGACCCAGTACTTC. Translation gives CASSPRAGLQGTQYF. The chain employs TRBV6-5 and TRBJ2-5; the D gene is possibly TRBD1 (5 bases). This CDR3 is built from 15 residues. V lost 6 bases to trimming and J lost 7 bases, with 21 bases between them. Germline V gene lookup returns CDR1 MNHEY and CDR2 SVGAGI.